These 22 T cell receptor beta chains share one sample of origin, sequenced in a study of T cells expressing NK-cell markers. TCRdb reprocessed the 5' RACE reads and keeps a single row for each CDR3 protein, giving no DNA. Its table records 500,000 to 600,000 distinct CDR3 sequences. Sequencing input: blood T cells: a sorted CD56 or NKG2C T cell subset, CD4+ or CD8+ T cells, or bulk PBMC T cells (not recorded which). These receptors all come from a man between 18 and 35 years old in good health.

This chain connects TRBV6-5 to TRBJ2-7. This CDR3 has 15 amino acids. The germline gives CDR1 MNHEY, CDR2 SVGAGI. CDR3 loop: CASSYRPTSAYEQYF.

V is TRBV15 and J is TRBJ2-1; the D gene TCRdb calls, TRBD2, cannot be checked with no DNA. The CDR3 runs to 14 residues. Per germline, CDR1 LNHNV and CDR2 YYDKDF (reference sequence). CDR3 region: CATSDPGLYNEQFF.

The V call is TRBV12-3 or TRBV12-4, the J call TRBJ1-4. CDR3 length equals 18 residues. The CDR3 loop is CASGPTMMHTATNEKLFF.

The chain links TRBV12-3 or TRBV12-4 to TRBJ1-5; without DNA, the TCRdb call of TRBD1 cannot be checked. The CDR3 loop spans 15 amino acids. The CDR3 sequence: CASLPPGTLNQPQHF.

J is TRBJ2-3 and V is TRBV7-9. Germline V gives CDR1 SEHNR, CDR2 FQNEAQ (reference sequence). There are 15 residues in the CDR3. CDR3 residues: CASSATETRTDTQYF.

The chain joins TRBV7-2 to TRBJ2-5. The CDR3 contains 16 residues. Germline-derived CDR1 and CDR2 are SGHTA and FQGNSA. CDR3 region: CASSLGFTTYQETQYF.

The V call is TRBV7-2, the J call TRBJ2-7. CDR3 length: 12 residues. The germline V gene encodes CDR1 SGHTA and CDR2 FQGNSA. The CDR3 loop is CASSPENYEQYF.

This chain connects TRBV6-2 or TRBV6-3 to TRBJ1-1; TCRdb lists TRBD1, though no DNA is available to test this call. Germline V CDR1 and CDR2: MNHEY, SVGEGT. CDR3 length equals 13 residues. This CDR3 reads CASRRPEPPEAFF.

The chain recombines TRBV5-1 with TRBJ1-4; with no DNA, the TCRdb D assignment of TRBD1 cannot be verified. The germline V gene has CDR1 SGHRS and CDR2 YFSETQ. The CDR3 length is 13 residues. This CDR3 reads CASSFFGGEKLFF.

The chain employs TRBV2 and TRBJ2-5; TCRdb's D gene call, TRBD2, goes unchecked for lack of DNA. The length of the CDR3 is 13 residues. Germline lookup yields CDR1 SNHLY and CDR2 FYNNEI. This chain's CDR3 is CASTSRRGETQYF.

This CDR3 is CASSPRGVGLTDEQFF. This chain uses TRBV5-1 with TRBJ2-1; TCRdb outputs TRBD1, but without DNA this stays unchecked. The CDR3 loop spans 16 amino acids. The germline V gene encodes CDR1 SGHRS and CDR2 YFSETQ.

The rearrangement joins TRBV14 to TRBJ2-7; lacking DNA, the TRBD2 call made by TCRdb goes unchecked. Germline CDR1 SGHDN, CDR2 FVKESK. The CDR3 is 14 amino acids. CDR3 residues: CASSPTSGLYEQYF.

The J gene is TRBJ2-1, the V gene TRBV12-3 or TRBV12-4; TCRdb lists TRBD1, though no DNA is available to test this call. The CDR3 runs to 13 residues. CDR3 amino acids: CASSLLGGYEQFF.

The CDR3 here is CASAVDSGVNGDTQYF. This chain joins TRBV7-2 and TRBJ2-3; the TRBD2 assignment by TCRdb is unverifiable without DNA. Germline V gives CDR1 SGHTA, CDR2 FQGNSA. CDR3 length: 16 residues.

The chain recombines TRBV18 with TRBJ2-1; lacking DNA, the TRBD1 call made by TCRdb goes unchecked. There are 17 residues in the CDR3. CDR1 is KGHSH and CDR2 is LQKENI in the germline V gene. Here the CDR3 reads CASSPIVSRTGTDEQFF.

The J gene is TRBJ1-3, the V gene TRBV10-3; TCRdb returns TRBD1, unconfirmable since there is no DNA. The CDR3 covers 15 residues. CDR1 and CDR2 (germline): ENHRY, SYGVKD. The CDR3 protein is CAISESRGRENTIYF.

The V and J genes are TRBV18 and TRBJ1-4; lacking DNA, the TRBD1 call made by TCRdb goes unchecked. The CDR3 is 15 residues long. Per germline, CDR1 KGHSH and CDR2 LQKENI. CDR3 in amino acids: CASSPSGPTNEKLFF.

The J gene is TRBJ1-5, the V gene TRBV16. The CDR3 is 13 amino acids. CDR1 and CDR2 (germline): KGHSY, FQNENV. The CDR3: CASSQSTHQPQHF.

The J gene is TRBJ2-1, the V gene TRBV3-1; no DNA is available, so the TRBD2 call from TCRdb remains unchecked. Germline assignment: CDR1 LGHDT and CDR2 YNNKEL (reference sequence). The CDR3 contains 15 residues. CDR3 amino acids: CASSQDSGRYNEQFF.

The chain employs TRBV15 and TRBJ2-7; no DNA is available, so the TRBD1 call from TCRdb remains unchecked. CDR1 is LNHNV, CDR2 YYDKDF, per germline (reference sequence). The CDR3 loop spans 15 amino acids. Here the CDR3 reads CATREAGTGHYEQYF.

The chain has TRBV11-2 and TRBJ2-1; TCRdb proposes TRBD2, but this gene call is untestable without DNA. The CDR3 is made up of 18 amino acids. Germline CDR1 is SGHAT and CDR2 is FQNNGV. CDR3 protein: CASSPGTSGSLITNEQFF.

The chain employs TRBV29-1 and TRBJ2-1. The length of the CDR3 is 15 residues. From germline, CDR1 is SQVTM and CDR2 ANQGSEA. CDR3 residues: CSVEGPWLGYNEQFF.